Listed here are 30 T cell receptor beta chains from one sample, sequenced in a study of cytomegalovirus exposure and HLA in healthy donors. Researchers ran the PCR with 60 Vbeta and 13 Jbeta primers. Assay: immunoSEQ multiplex PCR; the TCRdb copy retains only in-frame clones and omits some. In the table there are about 200,000 clones, 82% of which are singletons. What was sequenced was PBMCs. The receptors were sampled from a woman aged 45 to 65 in good health and CMV-seropositive.

The V call is TRBV30, the J call TRBJ1-4; perhaps TRBD1 as D (5 bases). The CDR3 covers 12 residues. Per the germline V gene, CDR1 is GTSNPN and CDR2 is SVGIG (reference sequence). V lost 7 bases and J lost 2, with 8 bases in between. The CDR3 region is CAYGATNEKLFF. DNA of the CDR3: TGTGCCTATGGGGCGACTAATGAAAAACTGTTTTTT.

This chain uses TRBV19 with TRBJ2-7, with 9 bases aligning to TRBD1. Germline V lookup: CDR1 LNHDA, CDR2 SQIVND (reference sequence). The CDR3 has 13 amino acids. The V segment lost 8 bases and the J segment 3 bases; nucleotides outside the gene matches: 5. CDR3: CASLDRGIYEQYF. The CDR3 DNA reads TGTGCCAGTTTGGACAGGGGTATCTACGAGCAGTACTTC.

The chain has TRBV19 and TRBJ1-6, with TRBD1 matching 12 bases. The CDR3 is made up of 17 amino acids. Germline V CDR1 and CDR2: LNHDA, SQIVND (reference sequence). The V segment lost 5 bases and the J segment 9 bases; nucleotides outside the gene matches: 11. The CDR3 DNA sequence: TGTGCCAGTAGTCCTCCGGGACAGGGGGCATTCTTTTCACCCCTCCACTTT. It translates to CASSPPGQGAFFSPLHF.

V gene TRBV5-6 combines with J gene TRBJ1-3; unclear D gene. V dropped 0 bases and J dropped 4 bases, with 14 bases sitting between them. CDR3 length: 16 amino acids. Germline V gene sequence: CDR1 SGHDT, CDR2 YYEEEE. The CDR3 DNA sequence: TGTGCCAGCAGCTTGGTGCCCTATCCGGGAGGAAACACCATATATTTT. Translated, it gives CASSLVPYPGGNTIYF.

The genes are TRBV28 and TRBJ2-3; a possible D gene is TRBD1 (5 bases). This CDR3 is built from 15 residues. Trimming removed 6 bases from V and 5 bases from J, with 18 bases in between. Germline V CDR1 and CDR2: MDHEN, SYDVKM. The CDR3 region is CASRPTRAPGDTQYF. The CDR3 region has the DNA TGTGCCAGCAGACCCACCAGGGCCCCTGGAGATACGCAGTATTTT.

As DNA, the CDR3 is TGTGCCAGCGGTTTTGGACTAGCGGGAGGGAGGGACTCCTACGAGCAGTACTTC. It translates to CASGFGLAGGRDSYEQYF. V is TRBV6-4 and J is TRBJ2-7; TRBD2 aligns across 15 bases. Germline-derived CDR1 and CDR2 are MRHNA and SNTAGT. This CDR3 has 18 amino acids. The V gene end was trimmed by 8 bases and the J gene end by 0 bases; junction bases not matched to a gene: 11.

The rearrangement links TRBV28 to TRBJ1-6, with TRBD1 matching 10 bases. Germline loops: CDR1 MDHEN, CDR2 SYDVKM. J was trimmed by 8 bases and V by 3 bases; bases with no gene match: 4. This CDR3 is built from 15 residues. The CDR3: CASSFQTGGDSPLHF. Here the CDR3 DNA reads TGTGCCAGCAGTTTCCAGACAGGGGGCGATTCACCCCTCCACTTT. The whole variable domain, filled in from reference TRBV28 and TRBJ1-6, reads DVKVTQSSRYLVKRTGEKVFLECVQDMDHENMFWYRQDPGLGLRLIYFSYDVKMKEKGDIPEGYSVSREKKERFSLILESASTNQTSMYLCASSFQTGGDSPLHFGNGTRLTVT.

The CDR3 protein is CASSVQGDSYEQYF. The CDR3 nucleotides read TGTGCCAGCAGCGTACAGGGCGACTCCTACGAGCAGTACTTC. The rearrangement uses TRBV9 and TRBJ2-7; TRBD1 is a possible D gene (5 bases). Germline V gives CDR1 SGDLS, CDR2 YYNGEE. There are 14 residues in the CDR3. Trimming shortened V by 1 base and J by 0 bases, and 8 bases separated the two germline ends.

The chain combines TRBV4-1 with TRBJ2-3, with 8 bases that match TRBD2. Germline lookup yields CDR1 MGHRA and CDR2 YSYEKL. The length of the CDR3 is 16 residues. V lost 0 bases and J lost 3; bases outside the gene matches: 5. The CDR3 loop is CASSQEGLVGTDTQYF. CDR3 in DNA: TGCGCCAGCAGCCAAGAGGGACTAGTAGGGACAGATACGCAGTATTTT.

This clone showed up just a few times. The V gene is TRBV11-2, the J gene TRBJ2-7; D is unclear. The V end was cut by 5 bases, the J end by 1 base, with 3 bases between. Looked up from germline, CDR1 is SGHAT and CDR2 is FQNNGV. This CDR3 contains 11 residues. CDR3 protein: CASSQSYEQYF. CDR3 DNA: TGTGCCAGCAGCCAGTCCTACGAGCAGTACTTC.

The chain couples TRBV5-1 to TRBJ2-7; a possible D gene is TRBD2 (5 bases). This CDR3 has 16 residues. Per germline, CDR1 SGHRS and CDR2 YFSETQ. With 0 bases removed from V and 0 bases from J, the gap between germline ends came to 13 bases. The CDR3 nucleotides read TGCGCCAGCAGCTTGGAAGTGGGAGCTCTCTCCTACGAGCAGTACTTC. This encodes CASSLEVGALSYEQYF.

The table lists this clone with a few counts. The chain employs TRBV6-1 and TRBJ2-7; 7 bases fit TRBD2. The CDR3 loop spans 13 amino acids. Germline lookup yields CDR1 MNHNS and CDR2 SASEGT. Trimming cost V 8 bases and J 4 bases; bases outside gene matches: 8. The CDR3 region is CASSRGSWYEQYF. In DNA, the CDR3 is TGTGCCAGCTCCCGCGGGAGCTGGTACGAGCAGTACTTC.

The rearrangement joins TRBV6-1 to TRBJ1-1, with D hard to call. Trimming took 5 bases from V and 2 from J, leaving 6 bases between them. CDR3 length equals 12 residues. In germline, CDR1 is MNHNS, CDR2 SASEGT. The DNA for the CDR3 is TGTGCCAGCAGTCCGCGTAACACTGAAGCTTTCTTT. Its protein is CASSPRNTEAFF.

This chain links TRBV10-1 with TRBJ2-5; 8 positions match TRBD1. The length of the CDR3 is 15 residues. V trimming: 6 bases; J trimming: 4 bases; junction bases outside the gene matches: 10. Germline CDR1 WNHNN, CDR2 SYGVQD (reference sequence). The CDR3 bases are TGCGCCAGCAGCCTCACAGGGGGTAAAGGAGAGACCCAGTACTTC. Encoded protein: CASSLTGGKGETQYF.

This clone was counted a single time. The rearrangement links TRBV6-5 to TRBJ2-3; TRBD1 aligns across 9 bases. V was clipped by 2 bases and J by 6 bases; unmatched bases: 6. The CDR3 spans 15 residues. The germline gives CDR1 MNHEY, CDR2 SVGAGI. CDR3: CASSYTQGAQDTQYF. Here the CDR3 DNA reads TGTGCCAGCAGTTACACACAGGGGGCGCAGGATACGCAGTATTTT.

This chain connects TRBV5-1 to TRBJ2-7; TRBD2 might be the D (6 bases). The V gene's germline CDR1 is SGHRS and CDR2 YFSETQ. Trimming removed 0 bases from V and 2 bases from J, with 9 bases in between. The CDR3 length is 14 residues. The CDR3: CASSLVGGTYEQYF. CDR3 bases: TGCGCCAGCAGCTTGGTCGGAGGGACCTACGAGCAGTACTTC.

This rearrangement joins TRBV28 to TRBJ1-1; the D gene is possibly TRBD1 (6 bases). CDR3 length equals 16 residues. Germline V CDR1 and CDR2: MDHEN, SYDVKM. V lost 7 bases and J 1 base, leaving 19 bases between the germline ends. The CDR3 loop reads CASKSGGAGANTEAFF. The DNA for the CDR3 is TGTGCCAGCAAGTCGGGGGGGGCAGGGGCGAACACTGAAGCTTTCTTT.

V gene TRBV28 combines with J gene TRBJ2-1, with D possibly being TRBD1 (6 bases). CDR1 and CDR2 (germline): MDHEN, SYDVKM. Trimming pared 3 bases from V and 4 bases from J, leaving 10 bases between. The CDR3 runs 14 residues. The CDR3 reads CASSLGARYNEQFF. The CDR3 nucleotides read TGTGCCAGCAGTTTGGGGGCCCGGTACAATGAGCAGTTCTTC.

The V call is TRBV7-9, the J call TRBJ1-5; D might be TRBD1 (5 bases). Looked up from germline, CDR1 is SEHNR and CDR2 is FQNEAQ (reference sequence). V lost 1 base and J lost 6, with 10 bases in between. The CDR3 has 14 amino acids. The CDR3 sequence is CASSLGGDGQPQHF. In DNA form, the CDR3 reads TGTGCCAGCAGCTTAGGGGGGGATGGTCAGCCCCAGCATTTT.

V and J are TRBV28 and TRBJ2-3; tentatively, D is TRBD1 (6 bases). The CDR3 length is 16 residues. Looked up from germline, CDR1 is MDHEN and CDR2 is SYDVKM. V shed 6 bases and J shed 4 bases, with 20 bases lying between them. CDR3: CASSRRQAVLPDTQYF. In nucleotides, the CDR3 is TGTGCCAGCAGCCGCAGACAGGCGGTACTCCCAGATACGCAGTATTTT.

The chain recombines TRBV18 with TRBJ2-5; D perhaps matches TRBD2 (6 bases). This CDR3 has 14 residues. Deletions cut 6 bases from V and 5 bases from J, with 16 bases between. Germline assignment: CDR1 KGHSH and CDR2 LQKENI. The CDR3 here is CASSLQTSIETQYF. The CDR3, as DNA: TGTGCCAGCTCTCTGCAGACTAGTATCGAGACCCAGTACTTC.

This chain uses TRBV18 with TRBJ2-2, with 7 bases aligning to TRBD1. This CDR3 has 17 residues. Germline CDR1 is KGHSH and CDR2 is LQKENI. With 6 bases clipped from V and 1 base from J, the junction kept 11 bases outside the gene matches. The CDR3 DNA is TGTGCCAGCTCGCCGTTTTCCGGACAGGTGAACACCGGGGAGCTGTTTTTT. The encoded protein is CASSPFSGQVNTGELFF.

The V and J genes are TRBV5-5 and TRBJ1-4, with D perhaps matching TRBD1 (5 bases). The CDR3 totals 13 residues. CDR1 is SGHKS and CDR2 is YYEKEE in the germline V gene (reference sequence). Trimming stripped 0 bases from V and 10 bases from J, with 10 bases between. CDR3 in DNA: TGTGCCAGCAGCTTGGAGTGGGGCGGAAAACTGTTTTTT. Translation gives CASSLEWGGKLFF.

This sequence joins TRBV12-5 and TRBJ2-5, with 10 bases matching TRBD2. The germline V gene encodes CDR1 LGHNT and CDR2 FRNRAP. V trimming: 6 bases; J trimming: 5 bases; junction bases outside the gene matches: 6. There are 14 residues in the CDR3. CDR3 in amino acids: CASGTGLASETQYF. The DNA of the CDR3 is TGTGCTAGTGGAACGGGACTAGCGAGTGAGACCCAGTACTTC.

This clone was observed a single time. The rearrangement uses TRBV5-1 and TRBJ1-3; 11 nucleotides line up with TRBD1. Germline CDR1 is SGHRS and CDR2 is YFSETQ. The CDR3 has 15 amino acids. V was clipped by 4 bases and J by 2 bases; unmatched bases: 2. CDR3 sequence (DNA): TGCGCCAGCAGCAAGGGACAGGGGGCTGGAAACACCATATATTTT. It yields the protein CASSKGQGAGNTIYF.

V usage is TRBV5-1 and J usage is TRBJ2-5, with TRBD2 identical over 10 bases. CDR1 and CDR2 (germline): SGHRS, YFSETQ. V lost 2 bases and J lost 1; bases outside the gene matches: 2. This CDR3 is 15 amino acids long. The CDR3 spells CASSLGTSAQETQYF. Here the CDR3 DNA reads TGCGCCAGCAGCTTAGGGACTAGCGCCCAAGAGACCCAGTACTTC.

The chain combines TRBV10-2 with TRBJ2-2; weak D call: TRBD1 (5 bases). Trimming took 4 bases from V and 6 from J, leaving 12 bases between them. CDR3 length equals 14 residues. The germline V gene encodes CDR1 WSHSY and CDR2 SAAADI. The DNA of the CDR3 is TGCGCCAGCAGTGTCTCAGGGTCGGCCGGGGAGCTGTTTTTT. Its protein product is CASSVSGSAGELFF.

The chain employs TRBV4-2 and TRBJ1-4, with TRBD1 as a possible D gene (6 bases). Germline V gene lookup returns CDR1 LGHNA and CDR2 YNFKEQ. CDR3 length equals 16 residues. The V and J ends lost 0 bases and 2 bases respectively, with 10 bases between them. The CDR3 nucleotides are TGTGCCAGCAGCCAAGATACGGGGGGCACTAATGAAAAACTGTTTTTT. Translating it yields CASSQDTGGTNEKLFF.

This sequence joins TRBV5-6 and TRBJ2-2; D might be TRBD2 (5 bases). In germline, CDR1 is SGHDT, CDR2 YYEEEE. The V and J ends lost 2 bases and 3 bases respectively, with 5 bases between them. The CDR3 sequence is 13 residues long. The CDR3 bases are TGTGCCAGCAGCTTCGGGGACACCGGGGAGCTGTTTTTT. The encoded protein is CASSFGDTGELFF.

The rearrangement joins TRBV2 to TRBJ2-5; D perhaps matches TRBD1 (5 bases). This CDR3 is 15 amino acids long. V lost 7 bases and J lost 5, with 20 bases in between. Germline V gene sequence: CDR1 SNHLY, CDR2 FYNNEI. The CDR3 spells CASTMTRQISETQYF. In DNA form, the CDR3 reads TGTGCCAGCACCATGACTCGACAGATAAGTGAGACCCAGTACTTC. The entire variable domain, with the rest obtained from reference TRBV2 and TRBJ2-5, is as follows: EPEVTQTPSHQVTQMGQEVILRCVPISNHLYFYWYRQILGQKVEFLVSFYNNEISEKSEIFDDQFSVERPDGSNFTLKIRSTKLEDSAMYFCASTMTRQISETQYFGPGTRLLVL.